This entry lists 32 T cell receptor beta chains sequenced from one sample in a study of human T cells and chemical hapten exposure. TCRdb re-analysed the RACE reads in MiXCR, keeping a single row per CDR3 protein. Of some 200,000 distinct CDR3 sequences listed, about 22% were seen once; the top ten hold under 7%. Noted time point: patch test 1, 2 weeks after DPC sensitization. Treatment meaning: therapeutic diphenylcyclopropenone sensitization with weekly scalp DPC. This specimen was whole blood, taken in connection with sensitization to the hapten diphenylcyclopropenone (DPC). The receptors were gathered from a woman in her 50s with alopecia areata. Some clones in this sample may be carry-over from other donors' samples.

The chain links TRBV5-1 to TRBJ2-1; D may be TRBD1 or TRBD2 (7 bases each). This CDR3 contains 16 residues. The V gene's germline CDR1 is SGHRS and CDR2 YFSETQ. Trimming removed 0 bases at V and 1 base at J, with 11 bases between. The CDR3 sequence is CASSLAQGGSYNEQFF. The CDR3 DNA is TGCGCCAGCAGCTTGGCGCAGGGGGGGTCCTACAATGAGCAGTTCTTC.

This CDR3 is CASTPSQYYEQYF. The CDR3 DNA follows: TGTGCCAGCACCCCTTCCCAATACTACGAGCAGTACTTC. The V and J genes are TRBV28 and TRBJ2-7, with D unclear. The germline V gene encodes CDR1 MDHEN and CDR2 SYDVKM. Trimming stripped 7 bases from V and 3 bases from J, with 13 bases between. CDR3 length: 13 amino acids.

CDR3 protein: CAITQREISGNTIYF. The CDR3 DNA is TGTGCCATCACCCAGAGGGAGATCTCTGGAAACACCATATATTTT. The chain recombines TRBV10-3 with TRBJ1-3; D remains unclear. The V gene lost 7 bases and the J gene lost 0 bases, with 13 bases spanning the gap. The CDR3 totals 15 residues. The germline V gene encodes CDR1 ENHRY and CDR2 SYGVKD.

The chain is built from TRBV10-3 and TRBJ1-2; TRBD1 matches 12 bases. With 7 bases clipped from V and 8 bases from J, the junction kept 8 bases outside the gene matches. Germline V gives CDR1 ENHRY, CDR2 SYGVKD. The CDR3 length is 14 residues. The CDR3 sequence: CAIKPGTGGRGYTF. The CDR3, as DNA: TGTGCCATCAAACCTGGGACAGGGGGCAGAGGCTACACCTTC.

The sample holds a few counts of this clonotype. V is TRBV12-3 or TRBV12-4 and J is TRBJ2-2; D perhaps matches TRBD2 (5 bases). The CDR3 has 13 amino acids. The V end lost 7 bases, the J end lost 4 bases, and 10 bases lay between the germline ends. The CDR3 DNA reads TGTGCCAGCAAGGAGGTTACCACCGGGGAGCTGTTTTTT. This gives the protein CASKEVTTGELFF.

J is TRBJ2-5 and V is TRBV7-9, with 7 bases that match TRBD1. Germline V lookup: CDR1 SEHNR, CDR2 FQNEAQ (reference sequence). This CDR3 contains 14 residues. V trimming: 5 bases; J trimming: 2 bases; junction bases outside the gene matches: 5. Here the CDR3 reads CASSPDRKQETQYF. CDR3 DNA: TGTGCCAGCAGCCCGGACAGGAAACAAGAGACCCAGTACTTC.

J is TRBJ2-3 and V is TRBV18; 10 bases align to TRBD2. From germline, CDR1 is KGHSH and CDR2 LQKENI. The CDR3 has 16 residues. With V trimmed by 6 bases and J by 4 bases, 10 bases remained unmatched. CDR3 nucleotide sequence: TGTGCCAGCTCCCTCAAAGCGGGAGGGCCCTCAGATACGCAGTATTTT. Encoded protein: CASSLKAGGPSDTQYF. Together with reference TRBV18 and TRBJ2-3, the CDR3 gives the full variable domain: NAGVMQNPRHLVRRRGQEARLRCSPMKGHSHVYWYRQLPEEGLKFMVYLQKENIIDESGMPKERFSAEFPKEGPSILRIQQVVRGDSAAYFCASSLKAGGPSDTQYFGPGTRLTVL.

The CDR3 loop reads CASSLQRASTDTQYF. Here the CDR3 DNA reads TGTGCCAGCAGCTTACAGCGGGCTAGCACAGATACGCAGTATTTT. The chain carries TRBV7-9 and TRBJ2-3, with D perhaps matching TRBD2 (6 bases). The V end was cut by 2 bases, the J end by 0 bases, with 9 bases between. The V gene's germline CDR1 is SEHNR and CDR2 FQNEAQ (reference sequence). The CDR3 contains 15 residues.

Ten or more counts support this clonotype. Here the CDR3 reads CSVSGTSGLSTDTQYF. In DNA form, the CDR3 reads TGCAGCGTTTCCGGGACTAGCGGTTTGAGCACAGATACGCAGTATTTT. The V and J genes are TRBV29-1 and TRBJ2-3; the match to TRBD2 covers 11 bases. There are 16 residues in the CDR3. Trimming at V came to 5 bases and at J to 0 bases, leaving 7 bases not matched to a gene. Germline V gene sequence: CDR1 SQVTM, CDR2 ANQGSEA.

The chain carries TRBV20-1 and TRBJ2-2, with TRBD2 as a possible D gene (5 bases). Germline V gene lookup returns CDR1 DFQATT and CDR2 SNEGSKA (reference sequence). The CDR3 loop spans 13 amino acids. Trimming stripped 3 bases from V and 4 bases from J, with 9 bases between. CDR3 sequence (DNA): TGCAGTGCTAGCGGGATCCCCACCGGGGAGCTGTTTTTT. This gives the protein CSASGIPTGELFF.

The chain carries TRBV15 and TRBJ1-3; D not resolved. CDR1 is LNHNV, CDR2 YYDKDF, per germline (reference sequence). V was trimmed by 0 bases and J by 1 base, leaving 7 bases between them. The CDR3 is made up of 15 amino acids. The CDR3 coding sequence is TGTGCCACCAGCAGAGATAATGGATCTGGAAACACCATATATTTT. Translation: CATSRDNGSGNTIYF. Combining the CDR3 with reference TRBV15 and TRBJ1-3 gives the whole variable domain DAMVIQNPRYQVTQFGKPVTLSCSQTLNHNVMYWYQQKSSQAPKLLFHYYDKDFNNEADTPDNFQSRRPNTSFCFLDIRSPGLGDTAMYLCATSRDNGSGNTIYFGEGSWLTVV.

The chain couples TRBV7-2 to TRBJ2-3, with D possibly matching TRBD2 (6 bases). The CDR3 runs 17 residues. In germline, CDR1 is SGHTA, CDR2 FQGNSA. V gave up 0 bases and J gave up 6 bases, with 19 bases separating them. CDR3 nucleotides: TGTGCCAGCAGCTTAGCGCCCGGGAGAACACCAGGGGATACGCAGTATTTT. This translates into CASSLAPGRTPGDTQYF. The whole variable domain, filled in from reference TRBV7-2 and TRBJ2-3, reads GAGVSQSPSNKVTEKGKDVELRCDPISGHTALYWYRQSLGQGLEFLIYFQGNSAPDKSGLPSDRFSAERTGGSVSTLTIQRTQQEDSAVYLCASSLAPGRTPGDTQYFGPGTRLTVL.

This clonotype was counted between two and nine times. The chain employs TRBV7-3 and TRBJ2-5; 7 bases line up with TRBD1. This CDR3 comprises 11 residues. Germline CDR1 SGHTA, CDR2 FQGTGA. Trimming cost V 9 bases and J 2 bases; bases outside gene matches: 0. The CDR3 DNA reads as TGTGCCAGGGGACAGCAAGAGACCCAGTACTTC. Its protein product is CARGQQETQYF.

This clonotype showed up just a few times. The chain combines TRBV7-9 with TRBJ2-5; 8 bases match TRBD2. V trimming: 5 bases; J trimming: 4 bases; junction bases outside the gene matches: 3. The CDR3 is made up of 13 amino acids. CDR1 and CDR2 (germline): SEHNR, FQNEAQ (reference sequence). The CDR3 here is CASSRSGGETQYF. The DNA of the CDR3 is TGTGCCAGCAGCAGAAGCGGGGGAGAGACCCAGTACTTC.

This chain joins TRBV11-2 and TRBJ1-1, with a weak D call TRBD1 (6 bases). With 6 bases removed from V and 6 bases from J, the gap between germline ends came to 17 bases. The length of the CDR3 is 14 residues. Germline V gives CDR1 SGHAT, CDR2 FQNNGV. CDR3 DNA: TGTGCCAGCAGACAACACAGGGTTAAGGCTGAAGCTTTCTTT. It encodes CASRQHRVKAEAFF.

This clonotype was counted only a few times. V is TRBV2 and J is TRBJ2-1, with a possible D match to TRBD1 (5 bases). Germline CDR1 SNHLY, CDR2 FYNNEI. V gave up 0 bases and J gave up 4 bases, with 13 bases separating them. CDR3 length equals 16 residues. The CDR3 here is CASSEAVQGWYNEQFF. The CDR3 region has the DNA TGTGCCAGCAGTGAAGCGGTGCAGGGTTGGTACAATGAGCAGTTCTTC. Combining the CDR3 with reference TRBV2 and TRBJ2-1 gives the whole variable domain EPEVTQTPSHQVTQMGQEVILRCVPISNHLYFYWYRQILGQKVEFLVSFYNNEISEKSEIFDDQFSVERPDGSNFTLKIRSTKLEDSAMYFCASSEAVQGWYNEQFFGPGTRLTVL.

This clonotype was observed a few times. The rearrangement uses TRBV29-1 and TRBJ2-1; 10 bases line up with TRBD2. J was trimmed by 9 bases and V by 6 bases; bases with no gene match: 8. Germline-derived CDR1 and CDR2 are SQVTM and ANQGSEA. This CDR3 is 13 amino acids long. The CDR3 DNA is TGCAGCGTACAGCTAGCGGGAGTGGGTGAGCAGTTCTTC. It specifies CSVQLAGVGEQFF.

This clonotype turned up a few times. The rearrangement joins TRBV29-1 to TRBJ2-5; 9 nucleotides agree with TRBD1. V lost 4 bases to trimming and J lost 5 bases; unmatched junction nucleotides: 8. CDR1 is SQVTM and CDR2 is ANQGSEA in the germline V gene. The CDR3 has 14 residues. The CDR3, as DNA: TGCAGCGTTGTCCCCCGGGACAGGGTCGAGACCCAGTACTTC. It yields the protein CSVVPRDRVETQYF. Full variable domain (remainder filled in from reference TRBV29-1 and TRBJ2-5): SAVISQKPSRDICQRGTSLTIQCQVDSQVTMMFWYRQQPGQSLTLIATANQGSEATYESGFVIDKFPISRPNLTFSTLTVSNMSPEDSSIYLCSVVPRDRVETQYFGPGTRLLVL.

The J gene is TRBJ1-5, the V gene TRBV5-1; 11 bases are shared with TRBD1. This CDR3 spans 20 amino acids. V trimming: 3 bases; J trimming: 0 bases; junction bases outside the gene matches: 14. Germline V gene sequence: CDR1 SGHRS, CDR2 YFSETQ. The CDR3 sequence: CASSSRATGQGVYSNQPQHF. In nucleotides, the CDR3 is TGCGCCAGCAGCTCCCGGGCGACGGGACAGGGGGTTTATAGCAATCAGCCCCAGCATTTT.

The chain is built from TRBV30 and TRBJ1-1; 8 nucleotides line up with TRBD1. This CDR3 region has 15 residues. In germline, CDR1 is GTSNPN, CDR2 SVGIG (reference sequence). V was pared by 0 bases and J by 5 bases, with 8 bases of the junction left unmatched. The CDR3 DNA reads TGTGCCTGGAGTGTACCCGACAGGGGCCGGACTGAAGCTTTCTTT. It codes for CAWSVPDRGRTEAFF.

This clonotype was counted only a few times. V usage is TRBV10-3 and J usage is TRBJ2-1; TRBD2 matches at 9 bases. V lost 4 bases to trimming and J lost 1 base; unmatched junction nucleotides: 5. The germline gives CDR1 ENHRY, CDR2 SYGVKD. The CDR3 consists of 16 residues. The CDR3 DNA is TGTGCCATCAGTGGAGATAGCGGGAGTTCCTACAATGAGCAGTTCTTC. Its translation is CAISGDSGSSYNEQFF.

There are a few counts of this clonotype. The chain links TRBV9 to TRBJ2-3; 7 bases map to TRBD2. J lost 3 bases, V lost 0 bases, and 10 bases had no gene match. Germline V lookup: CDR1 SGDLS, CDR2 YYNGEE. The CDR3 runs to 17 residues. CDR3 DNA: TGTGCCAGCAGCGTAGTGGGAGCGGGAAGCAGGACAGATACGCAGTATTTT. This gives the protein CASSVVGAGSRTDTQYF.

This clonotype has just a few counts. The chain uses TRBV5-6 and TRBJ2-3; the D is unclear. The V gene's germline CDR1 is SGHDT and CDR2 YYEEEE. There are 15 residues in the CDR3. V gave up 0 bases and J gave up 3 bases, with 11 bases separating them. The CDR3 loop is CASSLVGRITDTQYF. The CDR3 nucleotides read TGTGCCAGCAGCTTGGTCGGGCGGATAACAGATACGCAGTATTTT.

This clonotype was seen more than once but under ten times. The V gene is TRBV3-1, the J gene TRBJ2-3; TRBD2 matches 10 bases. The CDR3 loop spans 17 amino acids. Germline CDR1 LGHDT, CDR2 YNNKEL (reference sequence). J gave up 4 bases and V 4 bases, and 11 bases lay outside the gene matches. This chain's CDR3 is CASSPFLAGEGADTQYF. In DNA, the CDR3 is TGTGCCAGCAGCCCTTTCCTAGCGGGAGAGGGGGCAGATACGCAGTATTTT.

CDR3 sequence: CASGLQGNQPQHF. CDR3 nucleotides: TGTGCTAGTGGTTTGCAGGGGAATCAGCCCCAGCATTTT. The J gene is TRBJ1-5, the V gene TRBV12-5; D is possibly TRBD1 (6 bases). The CDR3 loop spans 13 amino acids. V was shortened by 2 bases and J by 4 bases, with 6 bases between the two germline ends. Germline values: CDR1 LGHNT, CDR2 FRNRAP.

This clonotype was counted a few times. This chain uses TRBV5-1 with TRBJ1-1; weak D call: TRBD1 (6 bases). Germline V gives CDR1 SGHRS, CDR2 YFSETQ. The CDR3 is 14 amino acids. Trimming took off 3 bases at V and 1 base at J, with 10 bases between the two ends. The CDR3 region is CASSWGDKNTEAFF. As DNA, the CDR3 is TGCGCCAGCAGCTGGGGGGACAAGAACACTGAAGCTTTCTTT.

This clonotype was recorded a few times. The CDR3 DNA sequence: TGTGCCACGAAGAGGACATATCTCTACGAGCAGTACTTC. Encoded protein: CATKRTYLYEQYF. The V gene is TRBV2, the J gene TRBJ2-7, with a possible D match to TRBD1 (5 bases). The CDR3 consists of 13 residues. V lost 10 bases to trimming and J lost 3 bases, with 16 bases between them. Germline V gene sequence: CDR1 SNHLY, CDR2 FYNNEI.

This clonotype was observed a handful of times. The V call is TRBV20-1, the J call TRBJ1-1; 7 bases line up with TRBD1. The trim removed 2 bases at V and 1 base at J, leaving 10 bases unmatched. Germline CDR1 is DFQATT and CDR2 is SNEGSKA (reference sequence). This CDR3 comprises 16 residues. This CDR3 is CSARRPGQETNTEAFF. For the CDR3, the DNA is TGCAGTGCTAGAAGGCCCGGACAGGAGACGAACACTGAAGCTTTCTTT.

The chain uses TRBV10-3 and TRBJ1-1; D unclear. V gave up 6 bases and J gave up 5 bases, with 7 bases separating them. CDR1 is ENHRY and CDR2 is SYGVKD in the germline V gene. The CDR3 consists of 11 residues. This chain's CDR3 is CAIRQETEAFF. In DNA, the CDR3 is TGTGCCATCAGACAAGAGACTGAAGCTTTCTTT.

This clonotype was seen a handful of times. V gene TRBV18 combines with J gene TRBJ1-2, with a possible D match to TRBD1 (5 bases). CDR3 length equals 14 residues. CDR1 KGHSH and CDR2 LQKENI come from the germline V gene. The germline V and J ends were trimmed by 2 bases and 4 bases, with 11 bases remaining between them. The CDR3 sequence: CASSPSGAFYGYTF. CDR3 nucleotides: TGTGCCAGCTCACCAAGCGGGGCCTTCTATGGCTACACCTTC.

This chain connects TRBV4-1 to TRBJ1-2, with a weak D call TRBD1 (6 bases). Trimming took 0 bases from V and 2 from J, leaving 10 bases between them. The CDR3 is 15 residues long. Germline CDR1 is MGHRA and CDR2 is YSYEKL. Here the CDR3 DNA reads TGCGCCAGCAGCCAAGACCGGACAGACAACTATGGCTACACCTTC. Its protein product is CASSQDRTDNYGYTF.

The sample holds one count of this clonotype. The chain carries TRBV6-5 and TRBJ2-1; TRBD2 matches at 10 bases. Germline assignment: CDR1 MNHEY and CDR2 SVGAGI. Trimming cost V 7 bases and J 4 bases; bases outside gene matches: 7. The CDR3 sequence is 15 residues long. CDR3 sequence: CASNPGTSVYNEQFF. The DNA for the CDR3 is TGTGCCAGCAATCCCGGGACTAGCGTATACAATGAGCAGTTCTTC.